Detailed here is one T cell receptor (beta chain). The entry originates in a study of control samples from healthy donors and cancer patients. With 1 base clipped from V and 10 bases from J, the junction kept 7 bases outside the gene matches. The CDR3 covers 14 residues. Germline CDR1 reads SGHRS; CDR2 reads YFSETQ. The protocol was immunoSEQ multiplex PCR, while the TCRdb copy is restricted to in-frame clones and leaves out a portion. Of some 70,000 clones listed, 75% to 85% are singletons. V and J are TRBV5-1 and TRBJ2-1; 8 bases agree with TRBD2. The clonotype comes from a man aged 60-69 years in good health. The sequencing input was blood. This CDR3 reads CASSLTVAGIEQFF. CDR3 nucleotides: TGCGCCAGCAGCTTGACGGTAGCGGGAATCGAGCAGTTCTTC.